A single TCR beta chain is shown here with its context. Antigen unknown. TCRdb's table, derived via immunoSEQ multiplex PCR, lists solely in-frame clones and lacks some. The sample yields about 15,000 clones, about four fifths seen once. The sample belongs to a study of tumor-infiltrating lymphocytes in localized non-small cell lung cancer. Overall study: Each patient gave resected tumor and non-adjacent uninvolved lung tissue. General study points: Recurrence-free survival showed no association with tumor T-cell fraction. Only some patients had TCR sequencing, depending on available tissue. Tumors had more T cell infiltration than uninvolved lung, per TCRbeta sequencing and CD3 counts.

Germline lookup yields CDR1 SQVTM and CDR2 ANQGSEA. Trimming cost V 5 bases and J 4 bases, with 17 bases left between them. This CDR3 is 14 amino acids long. V usage is TRBV29-1 and J usage is TRBJ2-5; D may match TRBD1 or TRBD2 (5 bases each). The sequence was obtained from a human donor with non-small cell lung cancer. Sequenced input: lung tumor tissue. For the CDR3, the DNA is TGCAGCGTTCCCCTCGGGGCCCCGGGAGAGACCCAGTACTTC. It codes for CSVPLGAPGETQYF.